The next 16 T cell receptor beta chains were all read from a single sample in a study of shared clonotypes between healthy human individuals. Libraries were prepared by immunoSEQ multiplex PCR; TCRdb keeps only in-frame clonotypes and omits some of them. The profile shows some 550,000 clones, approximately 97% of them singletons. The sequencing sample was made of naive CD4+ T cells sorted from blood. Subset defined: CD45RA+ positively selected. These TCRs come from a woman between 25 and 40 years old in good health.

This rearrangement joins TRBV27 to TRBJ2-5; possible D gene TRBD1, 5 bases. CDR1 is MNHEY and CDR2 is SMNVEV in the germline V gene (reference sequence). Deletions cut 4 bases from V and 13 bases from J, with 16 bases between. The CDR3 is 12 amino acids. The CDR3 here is CASSSTSGQGYF. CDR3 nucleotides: TGTGCCAGCAGTTCCACCTCTGGCCAGGGGTACTTC.

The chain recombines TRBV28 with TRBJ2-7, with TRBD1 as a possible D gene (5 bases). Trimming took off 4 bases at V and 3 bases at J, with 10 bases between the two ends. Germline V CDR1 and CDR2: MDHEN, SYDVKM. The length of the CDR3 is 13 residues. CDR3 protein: CASSYDRNYEQYF. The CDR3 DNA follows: TGTGCCAGCAGTTACGACAGAAACTACGAGCAGTACTTC.

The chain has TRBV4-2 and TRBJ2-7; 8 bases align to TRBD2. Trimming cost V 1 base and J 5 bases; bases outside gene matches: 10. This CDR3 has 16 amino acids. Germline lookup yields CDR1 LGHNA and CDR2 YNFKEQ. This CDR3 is CASSQVGGSGNDEQYF. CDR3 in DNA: TGTGCCAGCAGCCAAGTTGGAGGTAGCGGGAACGACGAGCAGTACTTC.

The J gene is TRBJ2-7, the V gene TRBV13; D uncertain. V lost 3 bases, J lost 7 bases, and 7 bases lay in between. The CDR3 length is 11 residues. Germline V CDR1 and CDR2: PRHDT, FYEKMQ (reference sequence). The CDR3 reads CASSLSREQYF. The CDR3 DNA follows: TGTGCCAGCAGCTTGTCACGAGAGCAGTACTTC.

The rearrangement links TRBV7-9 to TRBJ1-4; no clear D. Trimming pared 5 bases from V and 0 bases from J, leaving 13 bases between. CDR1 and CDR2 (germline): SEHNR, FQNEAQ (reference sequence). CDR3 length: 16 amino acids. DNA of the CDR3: TGTGCCAGCAGCCTCTCTCGGGGTGCAACTAATGAAAAACTGTTTTTT. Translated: CASSLSRGATNEKLFF.

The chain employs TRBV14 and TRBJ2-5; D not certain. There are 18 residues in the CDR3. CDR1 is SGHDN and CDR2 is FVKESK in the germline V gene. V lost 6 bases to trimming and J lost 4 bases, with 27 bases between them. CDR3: CASSRARTTDPWGETQYF. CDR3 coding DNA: TGTGCCAGCAGTCGCGCCCGAACCACCGATCCTTGGGGAGAGACCCAGTACTTC.

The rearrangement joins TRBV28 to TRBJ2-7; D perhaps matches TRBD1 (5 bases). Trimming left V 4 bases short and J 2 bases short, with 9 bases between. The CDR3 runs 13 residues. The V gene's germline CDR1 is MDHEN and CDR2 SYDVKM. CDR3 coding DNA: TGTGCCAGCAGTTCCAGGGTCCCCTACGAGCAGTACTTC. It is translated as CASSSRVPYEQYF.

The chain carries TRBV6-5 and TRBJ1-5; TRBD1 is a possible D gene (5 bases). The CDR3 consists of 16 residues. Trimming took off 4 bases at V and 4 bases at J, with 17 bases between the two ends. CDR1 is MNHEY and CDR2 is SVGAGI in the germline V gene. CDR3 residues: CASSSANRFTNQPQHF. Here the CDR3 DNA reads TGTGCCAGCAGTTCCGCAAACAGGTTTACGAATCAGCCCCAGCATTTT.

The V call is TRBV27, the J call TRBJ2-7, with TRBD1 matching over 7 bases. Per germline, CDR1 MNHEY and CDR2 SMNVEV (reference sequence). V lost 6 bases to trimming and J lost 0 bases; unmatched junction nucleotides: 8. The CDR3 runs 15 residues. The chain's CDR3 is CASSATGAPSYEQYF. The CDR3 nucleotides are TGTGCCAGCAGCGCAACAGGGGCGCCCTCCTACGAGCAGTACTTC.

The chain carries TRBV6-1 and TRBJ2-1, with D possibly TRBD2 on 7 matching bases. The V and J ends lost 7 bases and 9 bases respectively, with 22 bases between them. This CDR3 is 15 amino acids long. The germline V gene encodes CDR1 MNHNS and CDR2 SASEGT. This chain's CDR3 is CASTGYGGLGSEQFF. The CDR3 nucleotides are TGTGCCAGCACCGGGTACGGGGGGCTAGGTTCTGAGCAGTTCTTC.

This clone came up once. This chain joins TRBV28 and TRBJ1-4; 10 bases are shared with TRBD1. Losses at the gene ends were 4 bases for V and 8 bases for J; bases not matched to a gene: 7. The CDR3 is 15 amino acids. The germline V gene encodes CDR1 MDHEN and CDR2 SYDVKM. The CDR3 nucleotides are TGTGCCAGCAGTTCCAGACAGGGGGCGGGAGAAAAACTGTTTTTT. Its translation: CASSSRQGAGEKLFF.

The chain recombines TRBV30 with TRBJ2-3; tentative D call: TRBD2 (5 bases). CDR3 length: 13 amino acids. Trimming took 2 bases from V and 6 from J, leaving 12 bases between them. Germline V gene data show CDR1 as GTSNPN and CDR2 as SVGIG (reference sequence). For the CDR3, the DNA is TGTGCCTGGAGTTGGTCACGCGGGGATACGCAGTATTTT. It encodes CAWSWSRGDTQYF.

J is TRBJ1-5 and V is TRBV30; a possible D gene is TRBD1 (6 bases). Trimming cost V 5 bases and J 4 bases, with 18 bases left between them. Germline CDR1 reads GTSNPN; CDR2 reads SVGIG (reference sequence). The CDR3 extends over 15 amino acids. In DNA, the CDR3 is TGTGCCTGGGCGAGGGAGGGGGTCGGAAATCAGCCCCAGCATTTT. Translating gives CAWAREGVGNQPQHF.

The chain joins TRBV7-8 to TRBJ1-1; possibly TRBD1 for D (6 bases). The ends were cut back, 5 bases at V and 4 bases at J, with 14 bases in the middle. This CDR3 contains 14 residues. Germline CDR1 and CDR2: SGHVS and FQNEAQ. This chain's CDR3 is CASSGEQGPTEAFF. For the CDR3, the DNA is TGTGCCAGCAGCGGAGAACAGGGTCCCACTGAAGCTTTCTTT.

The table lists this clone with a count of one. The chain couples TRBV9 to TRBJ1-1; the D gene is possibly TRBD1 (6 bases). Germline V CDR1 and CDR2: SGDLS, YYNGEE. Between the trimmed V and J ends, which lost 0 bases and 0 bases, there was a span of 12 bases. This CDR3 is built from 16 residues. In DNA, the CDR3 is TGTGCCAGCAGCGTAGCCCGACAGGCTGTGAACACTGAAGCTTTCTTT. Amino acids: CASSVARQAVNTEAFF.

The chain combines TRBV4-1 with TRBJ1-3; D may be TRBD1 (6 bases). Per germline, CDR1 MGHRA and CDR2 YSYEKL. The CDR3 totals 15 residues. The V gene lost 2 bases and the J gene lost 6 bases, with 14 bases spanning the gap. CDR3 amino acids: CASSQRAGEENTIYF. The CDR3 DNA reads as TGCGCCAGCAGCCAACGGGCAGGGGAGGAAAACACCATATATTTT.